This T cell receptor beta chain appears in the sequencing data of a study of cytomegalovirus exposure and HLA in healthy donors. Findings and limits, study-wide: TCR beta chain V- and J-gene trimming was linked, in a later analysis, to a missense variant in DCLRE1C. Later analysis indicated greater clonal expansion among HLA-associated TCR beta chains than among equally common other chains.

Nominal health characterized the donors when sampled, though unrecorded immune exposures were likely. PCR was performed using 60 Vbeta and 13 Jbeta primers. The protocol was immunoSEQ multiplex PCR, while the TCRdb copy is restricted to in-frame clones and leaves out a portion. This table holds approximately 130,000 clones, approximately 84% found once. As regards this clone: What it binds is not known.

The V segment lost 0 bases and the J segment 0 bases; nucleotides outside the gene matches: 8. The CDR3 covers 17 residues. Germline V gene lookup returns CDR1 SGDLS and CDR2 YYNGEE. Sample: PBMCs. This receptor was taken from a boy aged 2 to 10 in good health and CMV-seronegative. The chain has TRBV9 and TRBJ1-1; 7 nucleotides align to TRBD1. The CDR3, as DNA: TGTGCCAGCAGCGTAGAGAGGGACAGACCTATGAACACTGAAGCTTTCTTT. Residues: CASSVERDRPMNTEAFF.